The clone carrying this T cell receptor beta chain turned up a few times. One entry per CDR3 protein, called by TCRdb with MiXCR from the 5' RACE reads. Seen here are under 200,000 distinct CDR3 sequences, 31% observed once, and the top ten hold around 12%. The source of the sample is a study of T-cell memory formation after mild COVID-19. The CDR3 loop spans 12 amino acids. Germline V gene sequence: CDR1 SQVTM, CDR2 ANQGSEA. Trimming took 7 bases from V and 4 from J, leaving 11 bases between them. Input material: PBMCs or a T cell subset sorted from them (not recorded which). V gene TRBV29-1 combines with J gene TRBJ1-5; the D gene is possibly TRBD1 (5 bases). The sequence came from an adult woman who had mild COVID-19 (a few samples of this study predate the infection). Cell type and time point are not known. The CDR3 loop is CSAQWGNQPQHF. The DNA for the CDR3 is TGCAGCGCCCAGTGGGGGAATCAGCCCCAGCATTTT.